This T cell receptor (beta chain) was retrieved from a study of T-cell reconstitution after alpha-beta-depleted transplantation in children. The study's findings and limits: Reportedly, alpha-beta T cells present about two months post-transplant originated from several hundred expanded clones of graft origin.

V gave up 3 bases and J gave up 5 bases, with 16 bases separating them. The CDR3 has 16 residues. In germline, CDR1 is SGHDN, CDR2 FVKESK. TCRbeta library preparation incorporated unique molecular identifiers. One entry per CDR3 protein, called by TCRdb with MiXCR from the PCR reads. The sample records approximately 170,000 distinct CDR3 sequences, 11% being singletons. This clonotype was found many times. Its specificity is unknown. The material sequenced was PBMCs, taken before TCRalphabeta/CD19-depleted stem cell transplant. The origin of this receptor is a boy aged 2 to 9 with acute myeloid leukemia, due to receive a stem cell transplant. The V gene is TRBV14, the J gene TRBJ1-4, with D possibly matching TRBD1 (6 bases). The CDR3 DNA follows: TGTGCCAGCAGCCAGGACATACAGGGTCGAAATGAAAAACTGTTTTTT. It specifies CASSQDIQGRNEKLFF. Together with reference TRBV14 and TRBJ1-4, the CDR3 gives the full variable domain: EAGVTQFPSHSVIEKGQTVTLRCDPISGHDNLYWYRRVMGKEIKFLLHFVKESKQDESGMPNNRFLAERTGGTYSTLKVQPAELEDSGVYFCASSQDIQGRNEKLFFGSGTQLSVL.